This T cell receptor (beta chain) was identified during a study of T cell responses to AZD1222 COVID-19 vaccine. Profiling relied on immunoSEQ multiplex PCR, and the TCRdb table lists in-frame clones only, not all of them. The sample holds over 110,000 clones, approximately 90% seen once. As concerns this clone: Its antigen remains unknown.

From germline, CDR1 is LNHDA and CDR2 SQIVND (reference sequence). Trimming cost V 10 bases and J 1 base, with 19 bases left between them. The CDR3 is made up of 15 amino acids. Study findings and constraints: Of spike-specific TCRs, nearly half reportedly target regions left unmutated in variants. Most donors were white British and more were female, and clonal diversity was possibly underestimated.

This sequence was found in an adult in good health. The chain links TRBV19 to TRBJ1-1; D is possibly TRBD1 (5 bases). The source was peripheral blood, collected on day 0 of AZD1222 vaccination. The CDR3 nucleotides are TGTGCCACCAAAAGGCCTGGGGACCAGAACACTGAAGCTTTCTTT. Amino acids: CATKRPGDQNTEAFF.